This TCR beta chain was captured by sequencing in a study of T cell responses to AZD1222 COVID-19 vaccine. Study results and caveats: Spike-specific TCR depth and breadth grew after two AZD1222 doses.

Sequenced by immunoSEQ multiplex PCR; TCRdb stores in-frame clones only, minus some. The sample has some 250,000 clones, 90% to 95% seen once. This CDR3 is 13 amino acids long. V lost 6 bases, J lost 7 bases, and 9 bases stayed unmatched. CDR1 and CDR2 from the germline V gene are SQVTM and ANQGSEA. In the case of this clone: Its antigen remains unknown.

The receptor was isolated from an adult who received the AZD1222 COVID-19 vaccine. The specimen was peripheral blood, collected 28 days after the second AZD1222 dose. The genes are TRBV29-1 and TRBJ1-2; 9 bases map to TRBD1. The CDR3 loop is CSVRDRAAFGYTF. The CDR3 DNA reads TGCAGCGTGAGGGACAGGGCGGCGTTTGGCTACACCTTC. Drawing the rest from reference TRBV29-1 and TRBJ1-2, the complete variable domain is SAVISQKPSRDICQRGTSLTIQCQVDSQVTMMFWYRQQPGQSLTLIATANQGSEATYESGFVIDKFPISRPNLTFSTLTVSNMSPEDSSIYLCSVRDRAAFGYTFGSGTRLTVV.